This T cell receptor beta chain came from a study of Ad26.COV2.S vaccination and SARS-CoV-2 variants. Losses at the gene ends were 11 bases for V and 6 bases for J; bases not matched to a gene: 5. Germline V gives CDR1 LGHDT, CDR2 YNNKEL (reference sequence). This CDR3 region has 12 residues. The sample's treatment: around 19 received Ad26.COV2.S at low or high dose, single or two shots; 5 received placebo; per-sample allocation not given. Sampling was performed 63 days after the first vaccine or placebo injection. Data came from immunoSEQ multiplex PCR; TCRdb stores just in-frame clones and leaves some out. The sample has around 300,000 clones; less than 90% are singletons. Study conclusions and caveats: After vaccination, substantial breadth of spike-specific CD8+ and CD4+ responses was reported.

As concerns this clone: Antigen: not known.

The genes are TRBV3-1 (or the pseudogene TRBV3-2) and TRBJ2-5, with 11 bases matching TRBD2. This sample comprised peripheral blood, obtained in a trial of Ad26.COV2.S vaccine versus placebo. The sequence came from a person aged 18-60 years who received the Ad26.COV2.S COVID-19 vaccine or a placebo. Here the CDR3 reads CASGTSGQTQYF. The CDR3 DNA sequence: TGTGCCTCTGGGACTAGCGGTCAGACCCAGTACTTC.